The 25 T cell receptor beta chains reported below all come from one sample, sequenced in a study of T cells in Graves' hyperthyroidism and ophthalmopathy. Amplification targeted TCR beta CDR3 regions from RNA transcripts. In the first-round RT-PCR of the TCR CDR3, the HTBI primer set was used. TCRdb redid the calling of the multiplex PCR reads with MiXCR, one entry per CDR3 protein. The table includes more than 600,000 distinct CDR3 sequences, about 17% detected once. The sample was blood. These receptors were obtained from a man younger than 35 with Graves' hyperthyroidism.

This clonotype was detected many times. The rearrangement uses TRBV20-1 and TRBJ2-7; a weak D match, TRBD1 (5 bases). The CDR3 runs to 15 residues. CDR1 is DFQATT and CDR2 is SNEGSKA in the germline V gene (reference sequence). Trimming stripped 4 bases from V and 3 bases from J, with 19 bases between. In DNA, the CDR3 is TGCAGTGCTACCCTCCAAGGTTACAGGATCTACGAGCAGTACTTC. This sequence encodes CSATLQGYRIYEQYF.

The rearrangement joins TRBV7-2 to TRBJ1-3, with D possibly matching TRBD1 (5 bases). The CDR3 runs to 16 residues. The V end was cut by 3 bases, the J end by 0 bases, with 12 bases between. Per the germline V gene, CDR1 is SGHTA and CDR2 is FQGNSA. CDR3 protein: CASSFTGPGSGNTIYF. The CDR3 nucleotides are TGTGCCAGCAGCTTCACAGGTCCGGGCTCTGGAAACACCATATATTTT.

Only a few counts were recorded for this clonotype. The CDR3 is CASSQAVLPYGYTF. In nucleotides, the CDR3 is TGTGCCAGCAGCCAAGCCGTCTTACCCTATGGCTACACCTTC. The gene calls are TRBV3-1 and TRBJ1-2; D is uncertain. The V end was cut by 1 base, the J end by 4 bases, with 10 bases between. The germline V gene has CDR1 LGHDT and CDR2 YNNKEL (reference sequence). The CDR3 is 14 residues long.

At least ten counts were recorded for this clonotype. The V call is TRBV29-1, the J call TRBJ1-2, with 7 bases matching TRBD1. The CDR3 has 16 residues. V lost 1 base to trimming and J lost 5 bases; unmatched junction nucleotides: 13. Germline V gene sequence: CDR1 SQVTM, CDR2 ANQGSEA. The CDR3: CSVEGRGTDQPYGYTF. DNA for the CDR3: TGCAGCGTTGAAGGGCGGGGGACAGACCAACCGTATGGCTACACCTTC.

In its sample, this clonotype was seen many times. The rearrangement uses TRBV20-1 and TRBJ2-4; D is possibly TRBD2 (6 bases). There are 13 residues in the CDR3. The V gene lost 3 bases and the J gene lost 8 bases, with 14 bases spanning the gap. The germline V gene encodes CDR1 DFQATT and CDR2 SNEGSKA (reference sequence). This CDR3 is CSASGGISDIQYF. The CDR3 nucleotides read TGCAGTGCTAGTGGCGGGATATCAGACATTCAGTACTTC.

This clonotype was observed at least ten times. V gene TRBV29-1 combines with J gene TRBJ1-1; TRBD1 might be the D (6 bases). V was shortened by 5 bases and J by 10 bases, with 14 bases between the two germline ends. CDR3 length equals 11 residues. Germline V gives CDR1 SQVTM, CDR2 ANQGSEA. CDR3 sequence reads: CSVRGGDGAFF. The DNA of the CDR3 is TGCAGCGTTAGGGGGGGGGACGGAGCTTTCTTT. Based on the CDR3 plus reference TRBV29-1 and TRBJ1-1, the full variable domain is SAVISQKPSRDICQRGTSLTIQCQVDSQVTMMFWYRQQPGQSLTLIATANQGSEATYESGFVIDKFPISRPNLTFSTLTVSNMSPEDSSIYLCSVRGGDGAFFGQGTRLTVV.

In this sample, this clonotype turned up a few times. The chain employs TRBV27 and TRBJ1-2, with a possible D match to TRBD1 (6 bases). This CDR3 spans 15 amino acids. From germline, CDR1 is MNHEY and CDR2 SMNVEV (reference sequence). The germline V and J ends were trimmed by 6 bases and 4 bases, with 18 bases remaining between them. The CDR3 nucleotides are TGTGCCAGCAGGAGGCAGGGGCTTCGCTTCTATGGCTACACCTTC. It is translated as CASRRQGLRFYGYTF.

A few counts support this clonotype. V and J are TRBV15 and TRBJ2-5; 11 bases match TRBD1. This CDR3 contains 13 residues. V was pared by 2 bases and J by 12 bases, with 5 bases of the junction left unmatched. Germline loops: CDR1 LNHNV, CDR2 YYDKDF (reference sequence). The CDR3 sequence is CATSRLDRGRKYF. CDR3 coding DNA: TGTGCCACCAGCAGATTGGACAGGGGGCGTAAGTACTTC.

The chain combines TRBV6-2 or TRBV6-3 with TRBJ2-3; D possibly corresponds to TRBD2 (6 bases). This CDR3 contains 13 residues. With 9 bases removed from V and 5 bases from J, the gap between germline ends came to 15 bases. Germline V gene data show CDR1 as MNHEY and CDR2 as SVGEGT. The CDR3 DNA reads TGTGCCAGTTCCGGGACTTCCATAGATACGCAGTATTTT. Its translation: CASSGTSIDTQYF.

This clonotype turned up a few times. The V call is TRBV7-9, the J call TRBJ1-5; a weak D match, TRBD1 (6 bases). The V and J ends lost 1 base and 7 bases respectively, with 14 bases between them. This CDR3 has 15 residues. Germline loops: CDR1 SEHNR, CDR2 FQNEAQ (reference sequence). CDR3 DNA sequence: TGTGCCAGCAGCTTAGAGCACGACAGGAGCCAGCCCCAGCATTTT. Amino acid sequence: CASSLEHDRSQPQHF.

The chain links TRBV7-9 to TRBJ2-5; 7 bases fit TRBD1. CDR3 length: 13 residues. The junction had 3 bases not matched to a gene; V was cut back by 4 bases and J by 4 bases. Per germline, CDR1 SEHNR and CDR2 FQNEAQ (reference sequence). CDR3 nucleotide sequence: TGTGCCAGCAGCTCGACAGGGTTAGAGACCCAGTACTTC. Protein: CASSSTGLETQYF. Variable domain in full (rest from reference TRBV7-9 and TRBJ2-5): DTGVSQNPRHKITKRGQNVTFRCDPISEHNRLYWYRQTLGQGPEFLTYFQNEAQLEKSRLLSDRFSAERPKGSFSTLEIQRTEQGDSAMYLCASSSTGLETQYFGPGTRLLVL.

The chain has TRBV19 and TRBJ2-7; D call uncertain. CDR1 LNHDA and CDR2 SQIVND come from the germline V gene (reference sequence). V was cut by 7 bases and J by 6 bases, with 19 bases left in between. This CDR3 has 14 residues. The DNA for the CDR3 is TGTGCCAGTACCCCTAAAAGAGGCTGGGGCGAGCAGTACTTC. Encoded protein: CASTPKRGWGEQYF.

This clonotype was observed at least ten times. The DNA of the CDR3 is TGTGCCAGCAGCCCCTCTTGGGGACTAGCGGACCAAGAGACCCAGTACTTC. This encodes CASSPSWGLADQETQYF. V is TRBV7-8 and J is TRBJ2-5; 11 bases agree with TRBD2. Germline V lookup: CDR1 SGHVS, CDR2 FQNEAQ. V lost 5 bases, J lost 0 bases, and 8 bases stayed unmatched. The CDR3 covers 17 residues.

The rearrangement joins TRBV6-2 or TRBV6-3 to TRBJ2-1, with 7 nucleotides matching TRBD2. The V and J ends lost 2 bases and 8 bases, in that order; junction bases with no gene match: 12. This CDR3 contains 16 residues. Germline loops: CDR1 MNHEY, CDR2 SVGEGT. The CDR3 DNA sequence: TGTGCCAGCAGTTACGTGTGGGAGGGCTCCGGGGATGAGCAGTTCTTC. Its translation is CASSYVWEGSGDEQFF.

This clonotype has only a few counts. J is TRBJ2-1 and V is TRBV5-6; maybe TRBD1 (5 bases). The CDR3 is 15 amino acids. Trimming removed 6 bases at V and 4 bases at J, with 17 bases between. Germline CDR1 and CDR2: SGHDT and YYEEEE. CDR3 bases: TGTGCCAGCACCATAGCTGGGGCAGATTACAATGAGCAGTTCTTC. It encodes CASTIAGADYNEQFF.

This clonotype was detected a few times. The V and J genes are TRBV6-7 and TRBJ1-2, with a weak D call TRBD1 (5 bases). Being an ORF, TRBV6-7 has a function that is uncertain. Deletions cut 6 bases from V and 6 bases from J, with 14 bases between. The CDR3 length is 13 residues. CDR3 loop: CASRNGGGNGYTF. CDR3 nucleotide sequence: TGTGCCAGCAGAAACGGGGGAGGGAATGGCTACACCTTC.

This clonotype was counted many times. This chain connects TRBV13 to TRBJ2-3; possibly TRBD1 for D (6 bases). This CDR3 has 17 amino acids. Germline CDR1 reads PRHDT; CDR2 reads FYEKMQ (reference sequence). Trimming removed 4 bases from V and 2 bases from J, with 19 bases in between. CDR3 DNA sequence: TGTGCCAGCAGCTACCGACAGGCACTCATTTTCACAGATACGCAGTATTTT. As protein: CASSYRQALIFTDTQYF. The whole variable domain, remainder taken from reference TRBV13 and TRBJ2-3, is AAGVIQSPRHLIKEKRETATLKCYPIPRHDTVYWYQQGPGQDPQFLISFYEKMQSDKGSIPDRFSAQQFSDYHSELNMSSLELGDSALYFCASSYRQALIFTDTQYFGPGTRLTVL.

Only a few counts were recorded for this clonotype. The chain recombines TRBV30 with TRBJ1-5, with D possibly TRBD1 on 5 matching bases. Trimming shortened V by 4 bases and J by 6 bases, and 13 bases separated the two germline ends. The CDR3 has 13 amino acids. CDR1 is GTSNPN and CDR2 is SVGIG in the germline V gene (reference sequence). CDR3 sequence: CAWTEGPGQPQHF. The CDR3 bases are TGTGCCTGGACGGAGGGGCCGGGTCAGCCCCAGCATTTT.

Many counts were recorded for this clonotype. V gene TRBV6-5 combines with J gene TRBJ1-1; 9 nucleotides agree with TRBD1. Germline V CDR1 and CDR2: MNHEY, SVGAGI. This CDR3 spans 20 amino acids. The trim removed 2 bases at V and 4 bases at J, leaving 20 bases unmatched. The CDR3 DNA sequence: TGTGCCAGCAGTTACCGTTACAGGGGGCTCGGCCCCCGCAACATCACTGAAGCTTTCTTT. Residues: CASSYRYRGLGPRNITEAFF.

The CDR3 nucleotides read TGTGCCAGTAGTATCAGACGGGATACCTCGACAGATACGCAGTATTTT. Its translation: CASSIRRDTSTDTQYF. This chain connects TRBV19 to TRBJ2-3, with D tentatively TRBD2 (5 bases). V lost 3 bases and J lost 3, with 16 bases in between. The CDR3 spans 16 residues. CDR1 LNHDA and CDR2 SQIVND come from the germline V gene (reference sequence). Supplemented by reference TRBV19 and TRBJ2-3, the full variable domain reads DGGITQSPKYLFRKEGQNVTLSCEQNLNHDAMYWYRQDPGQGLRLIYYSQIVNDFQKGDIAEGYSVSREKKESFPLTVTSAQKNPTAFYLCASSIRRDTSTDTQYFGPGTRLTVL.

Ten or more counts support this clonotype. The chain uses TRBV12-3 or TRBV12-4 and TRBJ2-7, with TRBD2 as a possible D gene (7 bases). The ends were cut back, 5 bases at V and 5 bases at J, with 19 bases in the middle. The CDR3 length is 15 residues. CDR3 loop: CASSPTLAGAHEQYF. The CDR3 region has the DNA TGTGCCAGCAGTCCCACCCTGGCGGGGGCCCACGAGCAGTACTTC.

The CDR3 DNA reads TGTGCCAGCAGCCCCGCGGACAGTTATCAGCCCCAGCATTTT. Encoded protein: CASSPADSYQPQHF. V gene TRBV6-1 combines with J gene TRBJ1-5; D is perhaps TRBD1 (6 bases). V lost 6 bases and J 5 bases, leaving 14 bases between the germline ends. The CDR3 consists of 14 residues. Germline CDR1 MNHNS, CDR2 SASEGT.

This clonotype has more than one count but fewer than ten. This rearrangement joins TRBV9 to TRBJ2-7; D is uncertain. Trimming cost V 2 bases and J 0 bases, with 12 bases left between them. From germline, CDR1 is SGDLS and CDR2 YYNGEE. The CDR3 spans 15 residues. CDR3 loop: CASSVDGLSSYEQYF. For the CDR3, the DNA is TGTGCCAGCAGCGTGGACGGCCTTAGCTCCTACGAGCAGTACTTC.

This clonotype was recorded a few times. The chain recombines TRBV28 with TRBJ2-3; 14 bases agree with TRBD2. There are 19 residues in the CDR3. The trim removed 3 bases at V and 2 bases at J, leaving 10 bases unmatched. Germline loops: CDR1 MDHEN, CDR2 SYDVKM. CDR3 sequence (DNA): TGTGCCAGCAGTTTCGCCGGGACTAGCGGGAGCTCTAACACAGATACGCAGTATTTT. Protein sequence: CASSFAGTSGSSNTDTQYF. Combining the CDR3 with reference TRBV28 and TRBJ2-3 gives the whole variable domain DVKVTQSSRYLVKRTGEKVFLECVQDMDHENMFWYRQDPGLGLRLIYFSYDVKMKEKGDIPEGYSVSREKKERFSLILESASTNQTSMYLCASSFAGTSGSSNTDTQYFGPGTRLTVL.

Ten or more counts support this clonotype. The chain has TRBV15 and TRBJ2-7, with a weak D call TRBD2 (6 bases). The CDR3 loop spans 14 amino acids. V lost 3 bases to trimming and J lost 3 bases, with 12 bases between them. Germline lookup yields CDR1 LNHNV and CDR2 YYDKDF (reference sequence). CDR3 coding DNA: TGTGCCACCAGCAGCCGGCGGGGCCTCTACGAGCAGTACTTC. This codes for CATSSRRGLYEQYF.